The 21 T cell receptor beta chains below were found in one sample sequenced in a study. One entry per CDR3 protein, called by TCRdb with MiXCR from the RT-PCR reads. The sample comprises almost 700,000 distinct CDR3 sequences, 12% to 15% of which are singletons, and about 3.6% rests with the top ten. The sequencing sample was made of memory CD4+ T cells from blood. These receptors were taken from a female donor in good health, serving as a healthy control.

This clonotype was counted between two and nine times. The rearrangement uses TRBV20-1 and TRBJ2-3; 8 bases map to TRBD2. V dropped 5 bases and J dropped 5; count of bases not matched to a gene: 9. The germline CDR1 and CDR2 sequences are DFQATT and SNEGSKA (reference sequence). The CDR3 totals 14 residues. DNA for the CDR3: TGCAGTGCTTCACCGGGACTAGTAATAGATACGCAGTATTTT. Its protein is CSASPGLVIDTQYF.

This clonotype has only a few counts. The CDR3 here is CASSYSLLAGYTGELFF. The CDR3 coding sequence is TGTGCCAGCAGTTACTCACTCCTAGCGGGATACACCGGGGAGCTGTTTTTT. The chain recombines TRBV6-6 with TRBJ2-2; 9 bases map to TRBD2. The junction had 5 bases not matched to a gene; V was cut back by 0 bases and J by 3 bases. Germline V CDR1 and CDR2: MNHNY, SVGAGI (reference sequence). There are 17 residues in the CDR3.

V usage is TRBV5-1 and J usage is TRBJ2-1, with 7 bases that match TRBD2. The V and J ends lost 4 bases and 7 bases, in that order; junction bases with no gene match: 14. The length of the CDR3 is 16 residues. Germline V CDR1 and CDR2: SGHRS, YFSETQ. The CDR3 spells CASSPVAGLMSNEQFF. CDR3 DNA: TGCGCCAGCAGCCCCGTAGCGGGTTTAATGTCAAATGAGCAGTTCTTC.

The V call is TRBV10-3, the J call TRBJ1-1, with D uncertain. Germline V gene sequence: CDR1 ENHRY, CDR2 SYGVKD. The CDR3 loop spans 13 amino acids. Trimming cost V 0 bases and J 8 bases, with 10 bases left between them. The CDR3 sequence: CAISESWQAEAFF. The CDR3 region has the DNA TGTGCCATCAGTGAGTCATGGCAGGCGGAAGCTTTCTTT.

There are a few counts of this clonotype. CDR3 in amino acids: CSARPNRRDPLYGYTF. Written as DNA, the CDR3 is TGCAGTGCTAGACCGAATCGCAGGGACCCCCTCTATGGCTACACCTTC. The chain couples TRBV20-1 to TRBJ1-2; a weak D match, TRBD1 (5 bases). CDR3 length equals 16 residues. Germline CDR1 is DFQATT and CDR2 is SNEGSKA (reference sequence). Trimming cost V 2 bases and J 4 bases, with 20 bases left between them.

The V gene is TRBV5-1, the J gene TRBJ2-1; weak D call: TRBD2 (6 bases). This CDR3 contains 16 residues. The V end was cut by 0 bases, the J end by 8 bases, with 18 bases between. Germline loops: CDR1 SGHRS, CDR2 YFSETQ. The CDR3 DNA sequence: TGCGCCAGCAGCTTGGTTGGGGACTCCGATTTGGATGAGCAGTTCTTC. Amino acid sequence: CASSLVGDSDLDEQFF.

This clonotype was seen more than once but under ten times. The chain recombines TRBV6-6 with TRBJ1-5, with unresolved D. From germline, CDR1 is MNHNY and CDR2 SVGAGI (reference sequence). The CDR3 extends over 13 amino acids. Trimming removed 5 bases at V and 3 bases at J, with 8 bases between. CDR3 sequence: CASSTRNNQPQHF. In DNA, the CDR3 is TGTGCCAGCAGTACCAGAAACAATCAGCCCCAGCATTTT.

V usage is TRBV7-2 and J usage is TRBJ2-7, with 10 bases fitting TRBD2. This CDR3 is 15 amino acids long. The trim removed 5 bases at V and 3 bases at J, leaving 7 bases unmatched. The germline CDR1 and CDR2 sequences are SGHTA and FQGNSA. For the CDR3, the DNA is TGTGCCAGCAGCCCCGTTCGGACTAGCGGCTACGAGCAGTACTTC. It specifies CASSPVRTSGYEQYF.

This clonotype has just a few counts. The V call is TRBV20-1, the J call TRBJ2-6, with unresolved D. The germline V and J ends were trimmed by 0 bases and 4 bases, with 10 bases remaining between them. The CDR3 contains 15 residues. Germline-derived CDR1 and CDR2 are DFQATT and SNEGSKA (reference sequence). CDR3 nucleotide sequence: TGCAGTGCTAGAGATCCCTTATCCGGGGCCAACGTCCTGACTTTC. It codes for CSARDPLSGANVLTF.

This clonotype showed up just a few times. V is TRBV29-1 and J is TRBJ2-3; D remains unclear. The ends were cut back, 6 bases at V and 4 bases at J, with 17 bases in the middle. The CDR3 has 14 residues. The germline gives CDR1 SQVTM, CDR2 ANQGSEA. The CDR3 protein is CSVAREQGSDTQYF. CDR3 DNA sequence: TGCAGCGTGGCGCGAGAACAAGGGTCAGATACGCAGTATTTT.

In this sample, this clonotype turned up a few times. This chain connects TRBV7-2 to TRBJ1-2; D is undetermined. Germline assignment: CDR1 SGHTA and CDR2 FQGNSA. The CDR3 runs to 16 residues. The V and J ends lost 1 base and 7 bases respectively, with 19 bases between them. CDR3 loop: CASSLVMTGQQGGYTF. CDR3 sequence (DNA): TGTGCCAGCAGCTTAGTTATGACGGGCCAGCAAGGTGGCTACACCTTC.

This clonotype was seen more than once but under ten times. This chain connects TRBV12-3 or TRBV12-4 to TRBJ2-1; D might be TRBD1 or TRBD2, each matching 5 bases. Deletions cut 1 base from V and 8 bases from J, with 12 bases between. CDR3 length: 14 residues. The CDR3 loop reads CASSLVPGPDEQFF. In nucleotides, the CDR3 is TGTGCCAGCAGTTTAGTCCCGGGGCCGGATGAGCAGTTCTTC.

Notes on this clonotype: A much larger clone differs by one base, so this may be a read error. The chain couples TRBV12-3 or TRBV12-4 to TRBJ1-2; 11 bases map to TRBD1. This CDR3 contains 15 residues. The junction had 6 bases not matched to a gene; V was cut back by 2 bases and J by 7 bases. In nucleotides, the CDR3 is TGTGCCAGCAGTTTATCGGACAGGGGGCTCTTTGGCTACACCTTC. Translation gives CASSLSDRGLFGYTF.

This clonotype has more than one count but fewer than ten. The chain joins TRBV24-1 to TRBJ2-3, with D possibly being TRBD2 (6 bases). The CDR3 is 16 residues long. Trimming removed 7 bases from V and 1 base from J, with 17 bases in between. Per the germline V gene, CDR1 is KGHDR and CDR2 is SFDVKD. The CDR3 sequence: CATSIGLGGGTDTQYF. As DNA, the CDR3 is TGTGCCACCAGCATTGGACTGGGGGGAGGCACAGATACGCAGTATTTT.

This clonotype has ten or more counts. This chain uses TRBV29-1 with TRBJ2-7, with 9 positions matching TRBD1. The CDR3 spans 13 residues. Germline V CDR1 and CDR2: SQVTM, ANQGSEA. The V gene end was trimmed by 7 bases and the J gene end by 4 bases; junction bases not matched to a gene: 8. The CDR3 region is CSGSQGARYEQYF. The CDR3 DNA is TGCAGCGGTTCACAGGGGGCGCGGTACGAGCAGTACTTC.

This clonotype was counted only a few times. The genes are TRBV5-5 and TRBJ1-2; D is undetermined. The CDR3 contains 14 residues. The ends were cut back, 2 bases at V and 8 bases at J, with 16 bases in the middle. Germline V gene lookup returns CDR1 SGHKS and CDR2 YYEKEE (reference sequence). CDR3 region: CASSFNTDRMGYTF. In nucleotides, the CDR3 is TGTGCCAGCAGCTTTAACACCGACCGTATGGGCTACACCTTC.

This clonotype was counted ten times or more. V usage is TRBV5-6 and J usage is TRBJ1-5; D ambiguous. CDR3 length equals 14 residues. Deletions cut 3 bases from V and 1 base from J, with 8 bases between. Germline values: CDR1 SGHDT, CDR2 YYEEEE. CDR3 in amino acids: CASSSLWSNQPQHF. CDR3 in DNA: TGTGCCAGCAGCTCACTCTGGAGCAATCAGCCCCAGCATTTT.

This clonotype showed up just once. The rearrangement joins TRBV6-2 or TRBV6-3 to TRBJ2-7; D not certain. Germline V gene sequence: CDR1 MNHEY, CDR2 SVGEGT. The V end lost 1 base, the J end lost 3 bases, and 16 bases lay between the germline ends. This CDR3 spans 16 amino acids. The CDR3 DNA reads TGTGCCAGCAGTTACTTTTACTCCGGCCGACACTACGAGCAGTACTTC. Translating it yields CASSYFYSGRHYEQYF.

The rearrangement links TRBV4-1 to TRBJ1-1, with 9 bases aligning to TRBD1. This CDR3 region has 15 residues. J gave up 2 bases and V 3 bases, and 4 bases lay outside the gene matches. Germline values: CDR1 MGHRA, CDR2 YSYEKL. CDR3 sequence (DNA): TGCGCCAGCAGCCACGGGACAGGGAGAAACACTGAAGCTTTCTTT. It specifies CASSHGTGRNTEAFF.

This clonotype was detected a few times. The chain joins TRBV7-2 to TRBJ2-5; D may correspond to TRBD1 or TRBD2 (5 bases each). The CDR3 runs 17 residues. Germline CDR1 SGHTA, CDR2 FQGNSA. V dropped 1 base and J dropped 4 bases, with 19 bases sitting between them. DNA of the CDR3: TGTGCCAGCAGCTTAGGGGGGTCAGGGACGGGGCGAGAGACCCAGTACTTC. Protein sequence: CASSLGGSGTGRETQYF.

The CDR3 loop reads CASSGTGTPDTDTQYF. DNA for the CDR3: TGTGCCAGCAGTGGCACCGGGACCCCAGATACAGATACGCAGTATTTT. V usage is TRBV28 and J usage is TRBJ2-3, with D perhaps being TRBD1 or TRBD2 (5 bases each). CDR3 length: 16 residues. Germline V lookup: CDR1 MDHEN, CDR2 SYDVKM. Trimming pared 5 bases from V and 3 bases from J, leaving 18 bases between.